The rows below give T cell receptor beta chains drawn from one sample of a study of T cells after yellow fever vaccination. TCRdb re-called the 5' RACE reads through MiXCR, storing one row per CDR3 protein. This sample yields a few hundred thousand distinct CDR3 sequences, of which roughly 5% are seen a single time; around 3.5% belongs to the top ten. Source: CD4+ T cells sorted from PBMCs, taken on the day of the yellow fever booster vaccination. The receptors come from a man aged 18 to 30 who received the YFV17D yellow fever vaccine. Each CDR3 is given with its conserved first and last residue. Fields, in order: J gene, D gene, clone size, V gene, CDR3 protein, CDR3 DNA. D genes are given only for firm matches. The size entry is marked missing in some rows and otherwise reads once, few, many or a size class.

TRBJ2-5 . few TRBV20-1 CSARQAMLQETQYF TGCAGTGCGAGACAGGCGATGTTACAAGAGACCCAGTACTTC
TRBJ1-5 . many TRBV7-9 CASSGSGGDQPQHF TGTGCCAGCAGCGGCAGTGGTGGGGATCAGCCCCAGCATTTT
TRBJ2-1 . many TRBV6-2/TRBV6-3 CASSYRRGTLNEQFF TGTGCCAGCAGTTACAGACGGGGGACACTCAATGAGCAGTTCTTC
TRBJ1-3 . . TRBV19 CASRVPGPGNTIYF TGTGCCAGTAGGGTCCCAGGCCCTGGAAACACCATATATTTT
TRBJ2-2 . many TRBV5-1 CASSLAVPNTGELFF TGCGCCAGCAGCTTGGCCGTACCGAACACCGGGGAGCTGTTTTTT
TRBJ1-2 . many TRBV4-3 CASSQAHSDSSNYGYTF TGCGCCAGCAGCCAAGCCCATTCCGACAGTAGTAACTATGGCTACACCTTC
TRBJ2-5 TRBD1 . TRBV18 CASSRSTGGVGETQYF TGTGCCAGCTCAAGGTCGACAGGGGGCGTAGGAGAGACCCAGTACTTC
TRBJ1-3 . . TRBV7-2 CASSLGPPNTIYF TGTGCCAGCAGCTTAGGTCCCCCAAACACCATATATTTT
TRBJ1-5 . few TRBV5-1 CASSVGPSYSNQPQHF TGCGCCAGCAGCGTGGGGCCCTCCTATAGCAATCAGCCCCAGCATTTT
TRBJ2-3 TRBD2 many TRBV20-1 CSARDLQLAGATDTQYF TGCAGTGCTAGAGATCTCCAGCTAGCGGGGGCGACAGATACGCAGTATTTT
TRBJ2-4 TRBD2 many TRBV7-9 CASSSRGLAGNIQYF TGTGCCAGCAGCTCGAGGGGACTAGCGGGGAACATTCAGTACTTC
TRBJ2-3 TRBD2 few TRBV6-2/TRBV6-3 CASSWGGLSYTTDTQYF TGTGCCAGCAGTTGGGGGGGACTATCCTATACCACAGATACGCAGTATTTT
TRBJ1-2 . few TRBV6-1 CASSEDNLAYGYTF TGTGCCAGCAGTGAAGACAACCTTGCCTATGGCTACACCTTC
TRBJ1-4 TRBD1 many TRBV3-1 CASSQMTGQLFF TGTGCCAGCAGCCAGATGACAGGGCAACTGTTTTTT
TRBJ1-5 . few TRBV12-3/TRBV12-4 CASSLLQGSQPQHF TGTGCCAGCAGTTTACTACAGGGCAGTCAGCCCCAGCATTTT
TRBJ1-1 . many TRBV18 CASSPIEAFSEAFF TGTGCCAGCTCACCAATCGAGGCCTTCAGTGAAGCTTTCTTT
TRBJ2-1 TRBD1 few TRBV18 CASSPLQGTYNEQFF TGTGCCAGCTCTCCCCTACAGGGGACGTACAATGAGCAGTTCTTC
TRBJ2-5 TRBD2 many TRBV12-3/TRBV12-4 CASGRAGASGRETQYF TGTGCCAGCGGTCGAGCCGGGGCTAGCGGGCGGGAGACCCAGTACTTC
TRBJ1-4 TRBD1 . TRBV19 CASRKGTGREKLFF TGTGCCAGTAGGAAAGGGACAGGGAGGGAAAAACTGTTTTTT
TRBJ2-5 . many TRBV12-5 CASARGSGETQYF TGTGCTAGTGCCAGGGGTTCAGGAGAGACCCAGTACTTC